These 7 T cell receptor beta chains originate from one sample sequenced in a study of shared clonotypes between healthy human individuals. CD45RO-negative CD8 cells positively selected for CCR7 made up the naive population, which excluded terminally differentiated effector memory CD45RA+ cells. Libraries were prepared by immunoSEQ multiplex PCR; TCRdb keeps only in-frame clonotypes and omits some of them. The data show around 2.1 million clones, 93% seen once. Input material: naive CD8+ T cells from PBMCs. The receptors derive from a man between 18 and 35 years old in good health. Some clones in this sample may be carry-over from other donors' samples.

The chain is built from TRBV29-1 and TRBJ2-1; 11 bases fit TRBD2. V lost 1 base, J lost 7 bases, and 9 bases stayed unmatched. Germline V lookup: CDR1 SQVTM, CDR2 ANQGSEA. The CDR3 covers 16 residues. Here the CDR3 reads CSVEGVAGGEYNEQFF. DNA for the CDR3: TGCAGCGTTGAAGGTGTAGCGGGAGGGGAGTATAATGAGCAGTTCTTC.

The rearrangement uses TRBV4-3 and TRBJ2-2; D not certain. Trimming shortened V by 0 bases and J by 4 bases, and 21 bases separated the two germline ends. The germline V gene encodes CDR1 LGHNA and CDR2 YSLEER. There are 19 residues in the CDR3. CDR3 nucleotide sequence: TGCGCCAGCAGCCAAGATCTCGGTTCTCACGTCCCGACCACCGGGGAGCTGTTTTTT. Translating it yields CASSQDLGSHVPTTGELFF.

This clone was recorded once. The chain is built from TRBV28 and TRBJ1-2; possible D gene TRBD1, 6 bases. The CDR3 runs 13 residues. In germline, CDR1 is MDHEN, CDR2 SYDVKM. V gave up 5 bases and J gave up 6 bases, with 13 bases separating them. The CDR3 loop reads CASSLVQGHGYTF. CDR3 sequence (DNA): TGTGCCAGCAGTCTAGTACAGGGTCATGGCTACACCTTC.

The chain is built from TRBV6-4 and TRBJ2-2; D is possibly TRBD1 or TRBD2 (5 bases each). V lost 8 bases, J lost 6 bases, and 13 bases lay in between. Germline V CDR1 and CDR2: MRHNA, SNTAGT. This CDR3 region has 13 residues. CDR3 nucleotides: TGTGCCAGCGGAGACGGGGCCTCCGGGGAGCTGTTTTTT. This gives the protein CASGDGASGELFF.

This sequence joins TRBV28 and TRBJ2-2, with a weak D call TRBD1 (6 bases). Germline CDR1 reads MDHEN; CDR2 reads SYDVKM. CDR3 length: 15 amino acids. Trimming left V 6 bases short and J 1 base short, with 12 bases between. CDR3 sequence (DNA): TGTGCCAGCAGCATTCAACAGGGGAACACCGGGGAGCTGTTTTTT. It is translated as CASSIQQGNTGELFF.

This chain uses TRBV7-9 with TRBJ1-1; D possibly corresponds to TRBD1 (5 bases). Germline V CDR1 and CDR2: SEHNR, FQNEAQ (reference sequence). The CDR3 has 15 amino acids. Deletions cut 5 bases from V and 4 bases from J, with 17 bases between. CDR3 in amino acids: CASSPSGGRSTEAFF. In nucleotides, the CDR3 is TGTGCCAGCAGCCCCTCCGGGGGTCGGAGCACTGAAGCTTTCTTT.

This clone came up a few times. V usage is TRBV11-2 and J usage is TRBJ1-1, with D unresolved. Trimming stripped 1 base from V and 3 bases from J, with 9 bases between. Germline CDR1 and CDR2: SGHAT and FQNNGV. This CDR3 is 14 amino acids long. As DNA, the CDR3 is TGTGCCAGCAGCTTAGGGGCGGTGGACACTGAAGCTTTCTTT. This codes for CASSLGAVDTEAFF. Variable domain in full (rest from reference TRBV11-2 and TRBJ1-1): EAGVAQSPRYKIIEKRQSVAFWCNPISGHATLYWYQQILGQGPKLLIQFQNNGVVDDSQLPKDRFSAERLKGVDSTLKIQPAKLEDSAVYLCASSLGAVDTEAFFGQGTRLTVV.